A single count supports the clone carrying this T cell receptor beta chain. This CDR3 comprises 15 residues. The record originates from a study of blood T cell repertoires in COVID-19. Study at large: Sources were T cells, B-cell-depleted T cells, or PBMCs; the material itself was cDNA or gDNA.

Profiled with immunoSEQ multiplex PCR; TCRdb holds only in-frame clones, not every one. The sample records 450,000 to 600,000 clones, around 90% being singletons. The sample taken for sequencing was PBMCs or T cells enriched from blood (not recorded which). The chain has TRBV21-1 and TRBJ1-1; the DNA was not used to check the table's D call, TRBD1. TRBV21-1 is described as a pseudogene. The sequence was obtained from a woman younger than 35 who had recovered from COVID-19. CDR3 in amino acids: CASSKGRVVNTEAFF. CDR3 DNA: TGTGCCAGCAGCAAAGGCAGGGTAGTTAACACTGAAGCTTTCTTT.